This entry concerns a single T cell receptor (beta chain). The source of the sample is a study of T-cell reconstitution after alpha-beta-depleted transplantation in children. For TCRbeta, the library was prepared with unique molecular identifiers. TCRdb ran MiXCR on the PCR reads and lists one entry per CDR3 protein. The repertoire includes around 500,000 distinct CDR3 sequences, around 12% of them detected once, and under 7% sits in the top ten. CDR3 length equals 13 residues. The ends were cut back, 3 bases at V and 0 bases at J, with 7 bases in the middle. CDR1 is GTSNPN, CDR2 SVGIG, per germline (reference sequence).

The sample in question was PBMCs from the stem cell graft donor, obtained from the stem cell graft. The rearrangement links TRBV30 to TRBJ2-3; the D is unclear. This TCR came from a human donor who donated a stem cell graft to a child with combined immunodeficiency. CDR3 residues: CAWSGRSTDTQYF. CDR3 sequence (DNA): TGTGCCTGGAGCGGCAGGAGCACAGATACGCAGTATTTT.